These T cell receptor beta chains were read from a single sample in a study of post-analysis software for immune sequencing data. TCRdb itself ran the PCR reads through MiXCR, one entry per CDR3 protein. The sample lists hundreds of thousands of distinct CDR3 sequences; 59% were seen once. Sequencing was performed on blood. Receptors were obtained from a girl aged 2 to 10 with multiple sclerosis. The CDR3 runs from the conserved cysteine through the conserved F or W. The order of the fields is clone size, V gene, D gene, J gene, CDR3 protein, CDR3 DNA. D genes are given only for firm matches. A clone size is listed for some rows: how often the clone was seen (once, few, many), or a class if it is expanded.

abundance: once; v_gene: TRBV25-1; d_gene: TRBD1; j_gene: TRBJ2-7; CDR3aa: CASSTWDSGDEQYF; CDR3nt: TGTGCCAGCAGTACTTGGGACAGTGGGGACGAGCAGTACTTC
abundance: .; v_gene: TRBV20-1; d_gene: .; j_gene: TRBJ2-5; CDR3aa: CSASRPQGRETQYF; CDR3nt: TGCAGTGCTAGTAGACCCCAGGGGCGGGAGACCCAGTACTTC
abundance: .; v_gene: TRBV28; d_gene: .; j_gene: TRBJ2-7; CDR3aa: CASSLPGGTYEQYF; CDR3nt: TGTGCCAGCAGTTTACCGGGTGGTACTTACGAGCAGTACTTC
abundance: .; v_gene: TRBV2; d_gene: .; j_gene: TRBJ2-3; CDR3aa: CASSDGSVSTQDTQYF; CDR3nt: TGTGCCAGCAGTGACGGCAGCGTCAGCACCCAAGATACGCAGTATTTT
abundance: .; v_gene: TRBV6-2/TRBV6-3; d_gene: .; j_gene: TRBJ1-1; CDR3aa: CASTPGDTEAFF; CDR3nt: TGTGCCAGCACCCCGGGGGACACTGAAGCTTTCTTT
abundance: .; v_gene: TRBV20-1; d_gene: .; j_gene: TRBJ2-5; CDR3aa: CSASDRGTEVWYQETQYF; CDR3nt: TGCAGTGCTAGTGATCGCGGGACAGAGGTTTGGTACCAAGAGACCCAGTACTTC
abundance: .; v_gene: TRBV6-6; d_gene: .; j_gene: TRBJ2-7; CDR3aa: CASSSTTWYEQYF; CDR3nt: TGTGCCAGCAGTTCGACTACTTGGTACGAGCAGTACTTC
abundance: .; v_gene: TRBV12-3/TRBV12-4; d_gene: .; j_gene: TRBJ2-3; CDR3aa: CASSWTAADTQYF; CDR3nt: TGTGCCAGCAGCTGGACAGCCGCAGATACGCAGTATTTT
abundance: .; v_gene: TRBV5-1; d_gene: .; j_gene: TRBJ1-1; CDR3aa: CASSFAPFSKNFKMNTEAFF; CDR3nt: TGCGCCAGCAGCTTTGCGCCCTTCAGCAAGAATTTTAAGATGAACACTGAAGCTTTCTTT
abundance: .; v_gene: TRBV7-9; d_gene: TRBD2; j_gene: TRBJ2-5; CDR3aa: CASSFATTSVTQETQYF; CDR3nt: TGTGCCAGCAGCTTCGCAACGACTAGCGTCACACAAGAGACCCAGTACTTC
abundance: .; v_gene: TRBV6-2/TRBV6-3; d_gene: .; j_gene: TRBJ2-5; CDR3aa: CASTTVQETQYF; CDR3nt: TGTGCCAGCACCACAGTCCAAGAGACCCAGTACTTC
abundance: .; v_gene: TRBV28; d_gene: .; j_gene: TRBJ2-5; CDR3aa: CASRASGETQYF; CDR3nt: TGTGCCAGCAGGGCGTCCGGTGAGACCCAGTACTTC
abundance: .; v_gene: TRBV4-2; d_gene: .; j_gene: TRBJ2-1; CDR3aa: CASSQDRHEQFF; CDR3nt: TGTGCCAGCAGCCAAGATCGGCATGAGCAGTTCTTC
abundance: .; v_gene: TRBV25-1; d_gene: .; j_gene: TRBJ2-7; CDR3aa: CASRGVGLSYEQYF; CDR3nt: TGTGCCAGCCGAGGGGTGGGACTCTCATACGAGCAGTACTTC
abundance: .; v_gene: TRBV28; d_gene: .; j_gene: TRBJ1-5; CDR3aa: CASSSFDQPQHF; CDR3nt: TGTGCCAGCAGTTCCTTCGATCAGCCCCAGCATTTT
abundance: .; v_gene: TRBV20-1; d_gene: TRBD1; j_gene: TRBJ2-7; CDR3aa: CSAPGGNEQYF; CDR3nt: TGCAGTGCTCCAGGGGGTAATGAGCAGTACTTC
abundance: .; v_gene: TRBV3-1; d_gene: .; j_gene: TRBJ2-1; CDR3aa: CASSQAGGWDEQFF; CDR3nt: TGTGCCAGCAGCCAAGCCGGGGGTTGGGATGAGCAGTTCTTC
abundance: .; v_gene: TRBV20-1; d_gene: .; j_gene: TRBJ2-3; CDR3aa: CSARPGPHRTDTQYF; CDR3nt: TGCAGTGCTAGACCAGGGCCCCACCGCACAGATACGCAGTATTTT
abundance: .; v_gene: TRBV13; d_gene: .; j_gene: TRBJ1-2; CDR3aa: CASSLSGGGPNGYTF; CDR3nt: TGTGCCAGCAGCCTCTCCGGGGGCGGACCGAATGGCTACACCTTC
abundance: .; v_gene: TRBV29-1; d_gene: .; j_gene: TRBJ1-1; CDR3aa: CSVANRYENTEAFF; CDR3nt: TGCAGCGTGGCCAACAGGTACGAGAACACTGAAGCTTTCTTT
abundance: .; v_gene: TRBV12-3/TRBV12-4; d_gene: .; j_gene: TRBJ2-7; CDR3aa: CASTPIMTEQYF; CDR3nt: TGTGCCAGCACCCCCATAATGACGGAGCAGTACTTC
abundance: .; v_gene: TRBV18; d_gene: .; j_gene: TRBJ2-5; CDR3aa: CASSPSPQETQYF; CDR3nt: TGTGCCAGCTCGCCTTCCCCCCAAGAGACCCAGTACTTC
abundance: .; v_gene: TRBV11-2; d_gene: TRBD2; j_gene: TRBJ2-1; CDR3aa: CASSDLVSSGDHEQFF; CDR3nt: TGTGCCAGCAGCGACCTTGTCTCTAGCGGGGACCATGAGCAGTTCTTC
abundance: .; v_gene: TRBV2; d_gene: TRBD2; j_gene: TRBJ2-7; CDR3aa: CASRRRTSGSYEQYF; CDR3nt: TGTGCCAGCAGGCGACGGACTAGCGGGTCCTACGAGCAGTACTTC
abundance: many; v_gene: TRBV7-2; d_gene: .; j_gene: TRBJ1-2; CDR3aa: CASSLERNYGYTF; CDR3nt: TGTGCCAGCAGCTTAGAACGGAACTATGGCTACACCTTC
abundance: .; v_gene: TRBV24-1; d_gene: .; j_gene: TRBJ1-2; CDR3aa: CATSDFTSYGYTF; CDR3nt: TGTGCCACCAGTGATTTTACTAGTTACGGCTACACCTTC
abundance: few; v_gene: TRBV20-1; d_gene: .; j_gene: TRBJ2-1; CDR3aa: CSAWTLSSSYNEQFF; CDR3nt: TGCAGTGCCTGGACTCTTTCGAGCTCCTACAATGAGCAGTTCTTC
abundance: .; v_gene: TRBV6-2/TRBV6-3; d_gene: TRBD1; j_gene: TRBJ1-1; CDR3aa: CASRSRGTTEAFF; CDR3nt: TGTGCCAGCAGAAGCAGGGGGACAACTGAAGCTTTCTTT
abundance: .; v_gene: TRBV7-2; d_gene: .; j_gene: TRBJ2-1; CDR3aa: CAGSSGPGIHEQFF; CDR3nt: TGTGCCGGCAGCTCCGGGCCAGGGATCCATGAGCAGTTCTTC
abundance: .; v_gene: TRBV12-3/TRBV12-4; d_gene: TRBD1; j_gene: TRBJ1-4; CDR3aa: CASSPPGGNEKLFF; CDR3nt: TGTGCCAGCAGCCCCCCAGGGGGGAATGAAAAACTGTTTTTT
abundance: many; v_gene: TRBV18; d_gene: .; j_gene: TRBJ2-3; CDR3aa: CASSPGGTDTQYF; CDR3nt: TGTGCCAGCTCACCAGGGGGGACAGATACGCAGTATTTT
abundance: .; v_gene: TRBV29-1; d_gene: .; j_gene: TRBJ2-1; CDR3aa: CSTQALTEGQQFF; CDR3nt: TGCAGCACTCAAGCCCTTACCGAGGGTCAGCAGTTCTTC
abundance: .; v_gene: TRBV12-3/TRBV12-4; d_gene: .; j_gene: TRBJ2-5; CDR3aa: CASSDYGAGETQYF; CDR3nt: TGTGCCAGCAGCGACTACGGGGCTGGGGAGACCCAGTACTTC
abundance: .; v_gene: TRBV20-1; d_gene: .; j_gene: TRBJ1-2; CDR3aa: CSARDPAGTNYGYTF; CDR3nt: TGCAGTGCTAGAGATCCGGCAGGGACTAACTATGGCTACACCTTC
abundance: .; v_gene: TRBV20-1; d_gene: .; j_gene: TRBJ2-3; CDR3aa: CSAGKAGSTDTQYF; CDR3nt: TGCAGTGCTGGAAAAGCGGGTAGCACAGATACGCAGTATTTT
abundance: .; v_gene: TRBV6-2/TRBV6-3; d_gene: .; j_gene: TRBJ1-1; CDR3aa: CASSSFRGATNTEAFF; CDR3nt: TGTGCCAGCAGTTCTTTCCGGGGGGCAACGAACACTGAAGCTTTCTTT
abundance: .; v_gene: TRBV9; d_gene: TRBD1; j_gene: TRBJ2-7; CDR3aa: CASSPLIQGAGEQYF; CDR3nt: TGTGCCAGCAGCCCTCTTATACAGGGGGCGGGTGAGCAGTACTTC
abundance: few; v_gene: TRBV10-3; d_gene: .; j_gene: TRBJ1-1; CDR3aa: CAIMIQGGTEAFF; CDR3nt: TGTGCCATCATGATTCAGGGAGGGACTGAAGCTTTCTTT
abundance: .; v_gene: TRBV5-1; d_gene: TRBD1; j_gene: TRBJ2-4; CDR3aa: CASSLTGTGRDIQYF; CDR3nt: TGCGCCAGCAGCTTAACCGGGACAGGGCGGGACATTCAGTACTTC
abundance: once; v_gene: TRBV6-5; d_gene: TRBD1; j_gene: TRBJ2-4; CDR3aa: CASSPQGVREQYF; CDR3nt: TGTGCCAGCAGCCCACAGGGGGTTAGGGAGCAGTACTTC
abundance: .; v_gene: TRBV28; d_gene: .; j_gene: TRBJ1-2; CDR3aa: CASSFGTTGMNGYTF; CDR3nt: TGTGCCAGCAGTTTCGGGACAACCGGAATGAATGGCTACACCTTC
abundance: .; v_gene: TRBV10-2; d_gene: .; j_gene: TRBJ2-3; CDR3aa: CASSEGGFPTDTQYF; CDR3nt: TGCGCCAGCAGTGAGGGGGGCTTCCCCACAGATACGCAGTATTTT
abundance: .; v_gene: TRBV12-3/TRBV12-4; d_gene: .; j_gene: TRBJ2-3; CDR3aa: CASSLEGRRGDTQYF; CDR3nt: TGTGCCAGCAGTTTAGAGGGGAGGAGGGGTGATACGCAGTATTTT
abundance: .; v_gene: TRBV3-1; d_gene: .; j_gene: TRBJ2-1; CDR3aa: CASSPQGQGSYNEQFF; CDR3nt: TGTGCCAGCAGCCCTCAAGGGCAGGGGTCCTACAATGAGCAGTTCTTC
abundance: .; v_gene: TRBV20-1; d_gene: .; j_gene: TRBJ1-1; CDR3aa: CSAVDTLNTEAFF; CDR3nt: TGCAGTGCCGTAGACACGCTGAACACTGAAGCTTTCTTT
abundance: .; v_gene: TRBV6-6; d_gene: .; j_gene: TRBJ2-1; CDR3aa: CASSYSGVGLNEQFF; CDR3nt: TGTGCCAGCAGTTACTCGGGGGTAGGGCTTAATGAGCAGTTCTTC
abundance: .; v_gene: TRBV5-1; d_gene: .; j_gene: TRBJ1-2; CDR3aa: CASSSGRQVHGYTF; CDR3nt: TGCGCCAGCAGCTCAGGACGGCAGGTGCATGGCTACACCTTC
abundance: once; v_gene: TRBV7-2; d_gene: .; j_gene: TRBJ1-5; CDR3aa: CASSLRANHGNQPQHF; CDR3nt: TGTGCCAGCAGCCTCCGGGCCAACCATGGCAATCAGCCCCAGCATTTT
abundance: .; v_gene: TRBV29-1; d_gene: .; j_gene: TRBJ1-6; CDR3aa: CSVSVQGGSPLHF; CDR3nt: TGCAGCGTTAGTGTACAGGGCGGTTCACCCCTCCACTTT